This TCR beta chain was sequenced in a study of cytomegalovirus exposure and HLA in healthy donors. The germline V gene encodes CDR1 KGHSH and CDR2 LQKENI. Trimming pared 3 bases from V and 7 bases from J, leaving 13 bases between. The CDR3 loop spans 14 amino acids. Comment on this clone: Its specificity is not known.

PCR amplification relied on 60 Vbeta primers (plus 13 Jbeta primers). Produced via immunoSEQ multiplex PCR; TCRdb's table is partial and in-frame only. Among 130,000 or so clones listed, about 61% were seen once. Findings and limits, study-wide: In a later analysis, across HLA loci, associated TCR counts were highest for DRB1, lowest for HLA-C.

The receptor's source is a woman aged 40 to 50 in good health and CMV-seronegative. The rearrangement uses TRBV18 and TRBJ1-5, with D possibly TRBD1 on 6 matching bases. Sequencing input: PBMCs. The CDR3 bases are TGTGCCAGCTCACCCCGGGACACCGTCCAGCCCCAGCATTTT. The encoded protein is CASSPRDTVQPQHF.